This entry is about one T cell receptor (beta chain). The assay was immunoSEQ multiplex PCR, and TCRdb's table has in-frame clones only and misses some. The sample has under 30,000 clones; about 89% are singletons. These data belong to a study of T cell changes during pregnancy in multiple sclerosis. Trimming removed 5 bases from V and 4 bases from J; junction bases left unmatched: 4. This CDR3 contains 14 residues. Germline-derived CDR1 and CDR2 are SGDLS and YYNGEE. The material sequenced was CD8+ T cells from peripheral blood mononuclear cells, taken after pregnancy. The chain combines TRBV9 with TRBJ1-1, with 11 bases matching TRBD1. This clonotype originated in a female donor with multiple sclerosis, enrolled in a pregnancy study. The CDR3 reads CASSDGTGGTEAFF. The CDR3, as DNA: TGTGCCAGCAGTGATGGGACAGGGGGCACTGAAGCTTTCTTT.